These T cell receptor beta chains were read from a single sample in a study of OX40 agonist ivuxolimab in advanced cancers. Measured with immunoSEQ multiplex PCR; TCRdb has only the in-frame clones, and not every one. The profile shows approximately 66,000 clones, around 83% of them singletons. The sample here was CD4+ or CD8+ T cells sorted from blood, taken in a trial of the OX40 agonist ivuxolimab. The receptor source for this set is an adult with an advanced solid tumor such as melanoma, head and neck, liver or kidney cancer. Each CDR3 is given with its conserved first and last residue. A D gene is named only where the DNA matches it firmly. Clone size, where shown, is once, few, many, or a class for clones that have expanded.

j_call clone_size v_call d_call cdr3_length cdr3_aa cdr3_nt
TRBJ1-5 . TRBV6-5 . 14 CASSKWDNNQPQHF TGTGCCAGCAGTAAATGGGACAACAATCAGCCCCAGCATTTT
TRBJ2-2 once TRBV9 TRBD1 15 CASSVGDRGSGELFF TGTGCCAGCAGCGTAGGGGACAGGGGCTCCGGGGAGCTGTTTTTT
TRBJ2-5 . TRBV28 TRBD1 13 CASSTGQGETQYF TGTGCCAGCAGTACTGGACAGGGGGAGACCCAGTACTTC
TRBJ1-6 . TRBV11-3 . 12 CASSLGVSPLHF TGTGCCAGCAGCTTAGGGGTTTCACCCCTCCACTTT
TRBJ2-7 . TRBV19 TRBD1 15 CASKISGTGEYEQYF TGTGCCAGTAAGATATCCGGGACAGGGGAATACGAGCAGTACTTC
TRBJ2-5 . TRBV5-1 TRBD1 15 CASSLSGQEEETQYF TGCGCCAGCAGCTTGTCCGGACAGGAAGAAGAGACCCAGTACTTC
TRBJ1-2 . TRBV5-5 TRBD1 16 CASSLTTGGRNYGYTF TGTGCCAGCAGCTTAACGACAGGGGGAAGAAACTATGGCTACACCTTC
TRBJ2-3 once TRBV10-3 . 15 CAISQTSDGTDTQYF TGTGCCATCAGTCAGACTAGTGATGGGACAGATACGCAGTATTTT
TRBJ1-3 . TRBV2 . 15 CASSEVPGSGNTIYF TGTGCCAGCAGTGAAGTTCCTGGCTCTGGAAACACCATATATTTT
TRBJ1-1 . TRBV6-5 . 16 CASSSLDGRGHTEAFF TGTGCCAGCAGTTCCCTAGACGGGAGAGGTCACACTGAAGCTTTCTTT
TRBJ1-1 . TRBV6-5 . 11 CASSWSGEAFF TGTGCCAGCAGTTGGTCCGGTGAAGCTTTCTTT
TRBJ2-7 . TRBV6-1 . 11 CASSSYYEQYF TGTGCCAGCAGCTCATACTACGAGCAGTACTTC
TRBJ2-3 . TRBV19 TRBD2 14 CASSSRGDVNTQYF TGTGCCAGTAGTTCCCGGGGGGATGTGAATACGCAGTATTTT
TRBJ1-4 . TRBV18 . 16 CASSRDQTTTNEKLFF TGTGCCAGCTCAAGGGACCAAACTACAACTAATGAAAAACTGTTTTTT
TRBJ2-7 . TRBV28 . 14 CASSLGGGLGEQYF TGTGCCAGCAGTTTGGGAGGGGGTTTGGGCGAGCAGTACTTC
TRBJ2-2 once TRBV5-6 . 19 CASSLTTFRGHSNTGELFF TGTGCCAGCAGCTTAACTACTTTTCGGGGACATTCGAACACCGGGGAGCTGTTTTTT
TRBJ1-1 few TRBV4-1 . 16 CASSQDGRRARREAFF TGCGCCAGCAGCCAAGATGGCCGGCGGGCGCGCCGTGAAGCTTTCTTT
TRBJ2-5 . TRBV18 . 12 CASSPYQETQYF TGTGCCAGCTCACCTTACCAAGAGACCCAGTACTTC
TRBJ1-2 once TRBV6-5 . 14 CASSYSGPSGGYTF TGTGCCAGCAGTTACTCGGGGCCCTCTGGGGGGTACACCTTC
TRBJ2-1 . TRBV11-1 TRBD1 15 CASRPHGQGFNEQFF TGTGCCAGCAGACCGCACGGACAGGGGTTTAATGAGCAGTTCTTC
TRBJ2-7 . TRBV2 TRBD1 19 CASSDPSAGTGGERYEQYF TGTGCCAGCAGCGACCCCTCCGCCGGGACAGGGGGCGAGAGGTACGAGCAGTACTTC
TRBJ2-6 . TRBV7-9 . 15 CASSVHYSGANVLTF TGTGCCAGCAGCGTTCACTACTCTGGGGCCAACGTCCTGACTTTC
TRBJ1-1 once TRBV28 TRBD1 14 CASSFRGINTEAFF TGTGCCAGCAGTTTCAGGGGGATAAACACTGAAGCTTTCTTT
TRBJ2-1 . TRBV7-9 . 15 CASSLGRFSYNEQFF TGTGCCAGCAGCTTGGGACGTTTCTCCTACAATGAGCAGTTCTTC
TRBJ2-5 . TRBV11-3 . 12 CATAGSAETQYF TGTGCCACGGCAGGGTCGGCGGAGACCCAGTACTTC
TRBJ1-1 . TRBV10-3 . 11 CAIRSSTEAFF TGTGCCATCAGATCCTCCACTGAAGCTTTCTTT
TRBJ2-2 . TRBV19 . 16 CATKPAGGLSSGELFF TGTGCCACCAAACCGGCGGGCGGCCTCTCAAGCGGGGAGCTGTTTTTT
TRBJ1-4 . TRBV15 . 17 CATSRRVGTDFNEKLFF TGTGCCACCAGCCGAAGGGTCGGAACGGACTTTAATGAAAAACTGTTTTTT
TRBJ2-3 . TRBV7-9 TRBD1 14 CASSSGQGAGTQYF TGTGCCAGCAGCTCCGGACAGGGTGCAGGCACGCAGTATTTT
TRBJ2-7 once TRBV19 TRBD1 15 CASSVPGTGGPEQYF TGTGCCAGTAGTGTCCCGGGGACAGGGGGCCCCGAGCAGTACTTC
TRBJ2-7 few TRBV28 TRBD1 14 CASSSPGQGDEQYF TGTGCCAGCAGTTCTCCGGGACAGGGGGACGAGCAGTACTTC